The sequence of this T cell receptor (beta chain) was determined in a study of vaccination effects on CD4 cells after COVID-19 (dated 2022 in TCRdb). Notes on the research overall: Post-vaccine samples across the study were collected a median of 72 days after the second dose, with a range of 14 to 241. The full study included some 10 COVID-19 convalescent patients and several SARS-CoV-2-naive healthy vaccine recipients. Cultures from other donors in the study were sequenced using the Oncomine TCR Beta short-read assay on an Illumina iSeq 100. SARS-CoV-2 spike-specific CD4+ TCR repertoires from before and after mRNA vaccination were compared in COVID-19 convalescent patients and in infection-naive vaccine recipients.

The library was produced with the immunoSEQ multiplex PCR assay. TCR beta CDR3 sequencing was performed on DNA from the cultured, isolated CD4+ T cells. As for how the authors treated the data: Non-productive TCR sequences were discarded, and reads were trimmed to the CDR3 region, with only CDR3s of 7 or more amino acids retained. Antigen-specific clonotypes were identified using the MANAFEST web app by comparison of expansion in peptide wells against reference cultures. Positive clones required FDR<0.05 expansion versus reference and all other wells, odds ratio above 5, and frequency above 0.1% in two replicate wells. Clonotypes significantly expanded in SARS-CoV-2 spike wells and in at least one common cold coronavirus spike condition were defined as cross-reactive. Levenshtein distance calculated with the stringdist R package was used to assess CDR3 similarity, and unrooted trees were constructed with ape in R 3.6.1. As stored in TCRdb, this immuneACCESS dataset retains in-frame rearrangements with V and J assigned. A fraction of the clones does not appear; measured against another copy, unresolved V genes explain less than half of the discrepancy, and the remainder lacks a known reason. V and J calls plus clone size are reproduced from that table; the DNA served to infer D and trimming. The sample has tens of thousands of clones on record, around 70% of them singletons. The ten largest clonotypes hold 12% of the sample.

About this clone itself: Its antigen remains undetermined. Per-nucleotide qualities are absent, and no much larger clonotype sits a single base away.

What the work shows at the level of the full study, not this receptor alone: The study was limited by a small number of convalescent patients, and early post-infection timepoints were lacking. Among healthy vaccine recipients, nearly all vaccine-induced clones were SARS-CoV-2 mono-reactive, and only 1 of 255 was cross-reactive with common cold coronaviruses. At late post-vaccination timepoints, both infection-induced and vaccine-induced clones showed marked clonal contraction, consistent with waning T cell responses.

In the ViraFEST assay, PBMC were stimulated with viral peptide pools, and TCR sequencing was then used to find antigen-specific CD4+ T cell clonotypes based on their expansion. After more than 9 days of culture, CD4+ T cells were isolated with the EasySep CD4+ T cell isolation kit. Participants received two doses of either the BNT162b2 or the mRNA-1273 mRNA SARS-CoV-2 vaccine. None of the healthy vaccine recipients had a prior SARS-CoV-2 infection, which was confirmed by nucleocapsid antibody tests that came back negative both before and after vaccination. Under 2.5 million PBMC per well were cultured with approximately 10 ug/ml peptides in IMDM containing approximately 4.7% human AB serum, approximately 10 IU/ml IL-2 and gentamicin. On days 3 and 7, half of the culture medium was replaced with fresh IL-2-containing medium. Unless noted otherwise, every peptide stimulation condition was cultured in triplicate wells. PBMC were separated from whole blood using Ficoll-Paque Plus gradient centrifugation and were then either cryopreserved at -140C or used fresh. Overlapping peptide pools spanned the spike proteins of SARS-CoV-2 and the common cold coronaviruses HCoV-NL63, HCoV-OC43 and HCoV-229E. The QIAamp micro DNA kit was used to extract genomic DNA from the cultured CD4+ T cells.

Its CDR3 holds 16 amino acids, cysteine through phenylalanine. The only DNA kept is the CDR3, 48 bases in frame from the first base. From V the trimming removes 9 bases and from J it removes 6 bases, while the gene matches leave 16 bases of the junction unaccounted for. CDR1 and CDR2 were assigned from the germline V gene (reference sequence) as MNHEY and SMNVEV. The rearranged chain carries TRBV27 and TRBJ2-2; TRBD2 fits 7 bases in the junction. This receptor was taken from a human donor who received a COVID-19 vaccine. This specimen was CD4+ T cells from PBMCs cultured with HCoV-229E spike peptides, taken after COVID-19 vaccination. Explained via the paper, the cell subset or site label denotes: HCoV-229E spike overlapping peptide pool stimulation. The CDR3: CASKSGFAGVAGELFF. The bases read TGTGCCAGTAAGAGCGGGTTCGCGGGAGTAGCCGGGGAGCTGTTTTTT.